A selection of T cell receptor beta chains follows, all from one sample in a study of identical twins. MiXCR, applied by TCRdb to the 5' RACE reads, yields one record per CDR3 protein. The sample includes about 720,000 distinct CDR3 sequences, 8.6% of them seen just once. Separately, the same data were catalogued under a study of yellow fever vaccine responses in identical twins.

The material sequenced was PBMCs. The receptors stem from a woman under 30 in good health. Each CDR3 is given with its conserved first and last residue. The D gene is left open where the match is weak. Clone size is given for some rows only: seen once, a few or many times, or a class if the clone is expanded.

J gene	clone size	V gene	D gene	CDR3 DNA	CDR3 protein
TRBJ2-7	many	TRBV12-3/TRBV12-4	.	TGTGCCAGCAGTTTGAGACAGACCCCGACCGAGCAGTACTTC	CASSLRQTPTEQYF
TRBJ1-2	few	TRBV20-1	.	TGCAGTGCTAGGTCGGTAGCGGACTATGGCTACACCTTC	CSARSVADYGYTF
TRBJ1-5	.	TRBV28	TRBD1	TGTGCCAGCAGCCCTCATGTTACAGGGGTCTCCAATCAGCCCCAGCATTTT	CASSPHVTGVSNQPQHF
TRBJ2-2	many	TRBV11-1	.	TGTGCCAGCAGCTTAGGCTTGGCAGACAACACCGGGGAGCTGTTTTTT	CASSLGLADNTGELFF
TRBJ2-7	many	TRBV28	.	TGTGCCAGCAGTTTGGTTCGGTGGGGGCAGTACTTC	CASSLVRWGQYF
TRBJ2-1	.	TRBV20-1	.	TGCAGTGCTAAGTACCGACAAACCCCGGGCAATGAGCAGTTCTTC	CSAKYRQTPGNEQFF
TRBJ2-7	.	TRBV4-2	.	TGTGCCAGCAGCCAAGAAAGGGCCCTCTACGAGCAGTACTTC	CASSQERALYEQYF
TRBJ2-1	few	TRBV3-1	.	TGTGCCAGCAGTTGGGCAGGGGACAATGAGCAGTTCTTC	CASSWAGDNEQFF
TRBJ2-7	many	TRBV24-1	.	TGTGCCACCAGTGATGGCTACGAGCAGTACTTC	CATSDGYEQYF
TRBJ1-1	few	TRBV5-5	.	TGTGCCAGCAGCTTGGAAGTGACAGTTTGGGGTCGGACTGAAGCTTTCTTT	CASSLEVTVWGRTEAFF
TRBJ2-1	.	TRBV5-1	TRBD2	TGCGCCAGCAGCCAAATGACTAGCGGGAGGAGGAATGAGCAGTTCTTC	CASSQMTSGRRNEQFF
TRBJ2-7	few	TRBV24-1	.	TGTGCCACCAGTCCGGGGACCAAATCCTACGAGCAGTACTTC	CATSPGTKSYEQYF
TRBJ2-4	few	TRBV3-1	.	TGTGCCAGCAGCCAAGGTTCCGGAAACATTCAGTACTTC	CASSQGSGNIQYF
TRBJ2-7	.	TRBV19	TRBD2	TGTGCCAGTAGTATCCCTAGCGGGAGCTCCTACGAGCAGTACTTC	CASSIPSGSSYEQYF
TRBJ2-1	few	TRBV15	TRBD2	TGTGCCACCAGCAGAGGCGGCGGGAGGGTTGCCAATGAGCAGTTCTTC	CATSRGGGRVANEQFF
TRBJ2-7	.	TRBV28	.	TGTGCCAGCAGTTCTCGCGACCCCGGATTATACGAGCAGTACTTC	CASSSRDPGLYEQYF
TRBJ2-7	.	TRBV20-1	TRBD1	TGCAGTGCTAGAGATAGGCTCCGGGACAGGGGATTCGAGCAGTACTTC	CSARDRLRDRGFEQYF
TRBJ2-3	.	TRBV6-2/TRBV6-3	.	TGTGCCAGCAGCACTCTGCCTAGTGCGGCCACAGATACGCAGTATTTT	CASSTLPSAATDTQYF
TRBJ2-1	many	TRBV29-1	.	TGCAGCGTTGAAGATCACCACAGCTCCTACAATGAGCAGTTCTTC	CSVEDHHSSYNEQFF
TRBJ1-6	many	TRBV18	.	TGTGCCAGCTCACCTTCACCCGATTCACCCCTCCACTTT	CASSPSPDSPLHF
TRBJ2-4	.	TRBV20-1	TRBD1	TGCAGTGCTAGAGCAACAGGGGAAGGGGTTATTCAGTACTTC	CSARATGEGVIQYF
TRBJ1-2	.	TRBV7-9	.	TGTGCCAGCAGCTCCACCCGGTCCGGGGACTATGGCTACACCTTC	CASSSTRSGDYGYTF
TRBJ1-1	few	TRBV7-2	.	TGTGCCAGCAGCTTCCTAGGGGACACTGAAGCTTTCTTT	CASSFLGDTEAFF
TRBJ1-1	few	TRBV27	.	TGTGCCAGCCGGCCGACGGGGAGTACTGAAGCTTTCTTT	CASRPTGSTEAFF
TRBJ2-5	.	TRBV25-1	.	TGTGCCAGCAGTGATACAGGGGAGGGCCAAGAGACCCAGTACTTC	CASSDTGEGQETQYF
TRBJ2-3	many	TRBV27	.	TGTGCCAGCAGTTCTCCCACAGATACGCAGTATTTT	CASSSPTDTQYF
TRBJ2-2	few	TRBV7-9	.	TGTGCCAGCAGCATACCCGGGACGCAGGGAGCCGGGGAGCTGTTTTTT	CASSIPGTQGAGELFF
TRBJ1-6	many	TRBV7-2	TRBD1	TGTGCCAGCAGAACTGGACAGGATAATTCACCCCTCCACTTT	CASRTGQDNSPLHF
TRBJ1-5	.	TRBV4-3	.	TGCGCCAGCAGCCAAGAATCGGGTTCGGGTCAGCCCCAGCATTTT	CASSQESGSGQPQHF
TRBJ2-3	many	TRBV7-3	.	TGTGCCAGCAGCCCCATCGGAGGGGGAGATACGCAGTATTTT	CASSPIGGGDTQYF
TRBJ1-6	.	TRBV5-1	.	TGCGCCAGCAGGGGTGGTGATTCACCCCTCCACTTT	CASRGGDSPLHF
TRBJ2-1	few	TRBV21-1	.	TGTGCCAGCAGCAAAGGGACAGGGTCGGGCGACAATGAGCAGTTCTTC	CASSKGTGSGDNEQFF
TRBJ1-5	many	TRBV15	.	TGTGCCACCAGCAGAGCGTCAGATCTTAGCAATCAGCCCCAGCATTTT	CATSRASDLSNQPQHF
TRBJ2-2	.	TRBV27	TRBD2	TGTGCCAGCAGTTTATCACACCCTAGCGGCCCCGGGGAGCTGTTTTTT	CASSLSHPSGPGELFF
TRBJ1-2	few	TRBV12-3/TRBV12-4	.	TGTGCCAGCAGTTTTGGTGGGGGGGCCTCTAATGGCTACACCTTC	CASSFGGGASNGYTF
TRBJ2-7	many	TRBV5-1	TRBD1	TGCGCCAGCAGCTTACGGGACAGGGGCGAGCAGTACTTC	CASSLRDRGEQYF
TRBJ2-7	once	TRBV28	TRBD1	TGTGCCAGCAGCTTACGGGACAGGGAGAATGAGCAGTACTTC	CASSLRDRENEQYF
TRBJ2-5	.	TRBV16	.	TGTGCCAGCAGCCAATTAGGGGAGGAGACCCAGTACTTC	CASSQLGEETQYF
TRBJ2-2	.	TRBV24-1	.	TGTGCCACCAGTGATTTTTGGGCAGCCCCGAGCACCGGGGAGCTGTTTTTT	CATSDFWAAPSTGELFF
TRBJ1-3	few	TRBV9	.	TGTGCCAGCAGCGTAGAGTCATGGTTATCCTCTGGAAACACCATATATTTT	CASSVESWLSSGNTIYF